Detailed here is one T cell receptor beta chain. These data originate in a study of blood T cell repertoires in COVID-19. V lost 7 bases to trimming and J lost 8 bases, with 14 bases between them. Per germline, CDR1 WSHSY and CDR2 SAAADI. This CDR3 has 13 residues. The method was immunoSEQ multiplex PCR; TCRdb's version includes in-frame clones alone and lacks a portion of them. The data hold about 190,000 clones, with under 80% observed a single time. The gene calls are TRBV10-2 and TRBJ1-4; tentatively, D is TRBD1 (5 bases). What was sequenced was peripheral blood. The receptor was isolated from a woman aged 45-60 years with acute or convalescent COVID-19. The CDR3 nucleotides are TGCGCCAGCAATGTGGGGGGTACCGAAAAACTGTTTTTT. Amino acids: CASNVGGTEKLFF.